This section outlines one T cell receptor (beta chain) sequence together with its context. A J-beta primer mix and a sample-barcoded 5' primer were used in a second PCR of about 7 to 12 cycles. TCRdb independently ran MiXCR on the 5' RACE reads; one entry per CDR3 protein. The sample holds approximately 400,000 distinct CDR3 sequences; roughly half are singletons and the top ten take around 53%. This entry belongs to a study of blood T cells in healthy people across ages. This CDR3 has 14 amino acids. The V gene's germline CDR1 is SGHVS and CDR2 FQNEAQ. Trimming cost V 6 bases and J 0 bases, with 12 bases left between them.

The sequence derives from a man aged 60 to 75 in good health. This sequence joins TRBV7-8 and TRBJ2-7; tentative D call: TRBD1 (6 bases). The sequencing sample was made of blood. CDR3 DNA: TGTGCCAGCAGGGACAGAGGTGACTCCTACGAGCAGTACTTC. Its protein product is CASRDRGDSYEQYF. Based on the CDR3 plus reference TRBV7-8 and TRBJ2-7, the full variable domain is GAGVSQSPRYKVAKRGQDVALRCDPISGHVSLFWYQQALGQGPEFLTYFQNEAQLDKSGLPSDRFFAERPEGSVSTLKIQRTQQEDSAVYLCASRDRGDSYEQYFGPGTRLTVT.